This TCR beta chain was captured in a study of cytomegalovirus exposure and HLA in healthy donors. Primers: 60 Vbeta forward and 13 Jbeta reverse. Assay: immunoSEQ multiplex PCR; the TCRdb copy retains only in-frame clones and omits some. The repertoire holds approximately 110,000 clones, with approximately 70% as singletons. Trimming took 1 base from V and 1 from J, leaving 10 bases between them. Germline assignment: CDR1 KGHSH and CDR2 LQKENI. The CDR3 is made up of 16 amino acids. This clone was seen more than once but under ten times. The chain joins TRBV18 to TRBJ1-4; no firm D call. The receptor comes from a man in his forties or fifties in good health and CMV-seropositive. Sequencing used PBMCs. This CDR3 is CASSPQEPGTNEKLFF. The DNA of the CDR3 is TGTGCCAGCTCACCACAGGAGCCGGGAACTAATGAAAAACTGTTTTTT.